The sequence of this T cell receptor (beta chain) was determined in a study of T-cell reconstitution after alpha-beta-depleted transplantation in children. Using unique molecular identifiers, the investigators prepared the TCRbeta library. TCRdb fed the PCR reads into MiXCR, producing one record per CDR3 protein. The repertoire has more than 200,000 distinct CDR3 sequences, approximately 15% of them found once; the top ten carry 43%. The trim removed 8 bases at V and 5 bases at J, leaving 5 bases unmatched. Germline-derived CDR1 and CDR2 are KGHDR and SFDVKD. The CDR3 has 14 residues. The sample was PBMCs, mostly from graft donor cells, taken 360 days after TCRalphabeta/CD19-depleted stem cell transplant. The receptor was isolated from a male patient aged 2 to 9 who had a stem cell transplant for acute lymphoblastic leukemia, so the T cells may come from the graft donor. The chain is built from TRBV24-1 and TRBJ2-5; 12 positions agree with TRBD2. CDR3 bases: TGTGCCACCAAGACTAGCGGGGGCGCGGAGACCCAGTACTTC. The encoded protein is CATKTSGGAETQYF.